This T cell receptor (beta chain) was identified during a study of T cells in localized non-small cell lung cancer. Points from the study as a whole: It remains possible that heterogeneity exists, since only one tumor region was sequenced. With higher T cell density in blood came longer overall survival.

The V end was cut by 3 bases, the J end by 4 bases, with 7 bases between. The CDR3 contains 13 residues. Germline lookup yields CDR1 MDHEN and CDR2 SYDVKM. Method: immunoSEQ multiplex PCR; TCRdb's copy keeps in-frame clones and lacks some. This table holds under 150,000 clones, 80% to 90% found once. On this clone: Its antigen is not known.

The rearrangement joins TRBV28 to TRBJ2-4; D not certain. The specimen comprised peripheral blood, sampled before any cancer treatment. The clonotype originates from a female donor at least 60 years old with stage I lung adenocarcinoma. The CDR3 region is CASSFGQKNIQYF. The CDR3, as DNA: TGTGCCAGCAGTTTTGGGCAGAAAAACATTCAGTACTTC.